The T cell receptor (beta chain) described here comes from a study of blood T cells in healthy people across ages. Study-wide points: Measured against age, TCR beta diversity per million T cells decreased in a roughly linear manner. Diversity was estimated from one million T cells, and these estimates were considered underestimates.

This clonotype was counted a few times. Its antigen is as yet unknown. The study recruited healthy Caucasian donors from Russia who were aged roughly 6 to 90. Per-sample yields of isolated PBMCs were at least 6 million. Through a sample-barcoded 5' primer and a J-beta primer mix, a second PCR was run for about 7 to 12 cycles. TCRdb reanalysed the 5' RACE reads using MiXCR and keeps one entry per CDR3 protein. The data show hundreds of thousands of distinct CDR3 sequences, 52% seen once. Germline lookup yields CDR1 SEHNR and CDR2 FQNEAQ (reference sequence). The CDR3 consists of 15 residues. V shed 1 base and J 4 bases; nucleotides not matched to a gene: 5.

Sequencing was carried out using blood. The chain uses TRBV7-9 and TRBJ2-5; the match to TRBD2 covers 8 bases. The clonotype was recovered from a woman aged 80 or older in good health. CDR3 bases: TGTGCCAGCAGCTTAGTCGGGCTAGCGGGAGAGACCCAGTACTTC. Encoded protein: CASSLVGLAGETQYF.